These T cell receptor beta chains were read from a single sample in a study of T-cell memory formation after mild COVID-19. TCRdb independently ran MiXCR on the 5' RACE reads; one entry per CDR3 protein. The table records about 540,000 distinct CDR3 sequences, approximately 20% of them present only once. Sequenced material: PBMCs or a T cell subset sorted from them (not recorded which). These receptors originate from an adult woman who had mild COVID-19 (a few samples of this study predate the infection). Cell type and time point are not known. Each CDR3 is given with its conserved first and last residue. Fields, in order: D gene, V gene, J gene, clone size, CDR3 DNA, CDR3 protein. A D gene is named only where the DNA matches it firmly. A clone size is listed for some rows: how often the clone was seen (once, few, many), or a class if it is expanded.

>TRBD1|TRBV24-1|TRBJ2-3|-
TGTGCCACCAGCGAAAGGACAGGGAGCACAGATACGCAGTATTTT
CATSERTGSTDTQYF
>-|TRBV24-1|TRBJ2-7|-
TGTGCCACCAGTGATCAGAACAGCGACGAGCAGTACTTC
CATSDQNSDEQYF
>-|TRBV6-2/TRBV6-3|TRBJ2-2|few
TGTGCCGGAAGACAGACCGCCGGGGAGCTGTTTTTT
CAGRQTAGELFF
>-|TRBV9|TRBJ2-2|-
TGTGCCAGCAGCGTTGGGGGGCCCTCCACGGTCGCGAACACCGGGGAGCTGTTTTTT
CASSVGGPSTVANTGELFF
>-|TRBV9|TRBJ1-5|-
TGTGCCAGCAGCCCAGGGGTTAGCAATCAGCCCCAGCATTTT
CASSPGVSNQPQHF
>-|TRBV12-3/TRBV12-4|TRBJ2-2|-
TGTGCCAGCAGATCCAGTGCGGGACATCCGCCCCCCGCGAACACCGGGGAGCTGTTTTTT
CASRSSAGHPPPANTGELFF
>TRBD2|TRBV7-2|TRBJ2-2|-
TGTGCCAGCAGCCTCATCCCCGGGACTAGCGGAACCGGGGAGCTGTTTTTT
CASSLIPGTSGTGELFF
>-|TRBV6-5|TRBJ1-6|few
TGTGCCAGCAGTTACTCCGGGACGGGAAATTCACCCCTCCACTTT
CASSYSGTGNSPLHF
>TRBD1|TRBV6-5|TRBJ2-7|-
TGTGCCAGCAGCCCCGGGACAGGGGGCTCGGATGAGCAGTACTTC
CASSPGTGGSDEQYF
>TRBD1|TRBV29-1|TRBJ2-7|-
TGCAGCGTATCCTTGACAGGGCGCGAGCAGTACTTC
CSVSLTGREQYF
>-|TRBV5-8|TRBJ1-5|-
TGTGCCAGCAGCTTGAGGAGGGGGAGCAATCAGCCCCAGCATTTT
CASSLRRGSNQPQHF
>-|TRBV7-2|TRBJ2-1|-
TGTGCCAGCAGCGCCCTCTATGGTGAGCAGTTCTTC
CASSALYGEQFF
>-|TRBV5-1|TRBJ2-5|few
TGCGCCAGCAGCTGGTCCCAAGAGACCCAGTACTTC
CASSWSQETQYF
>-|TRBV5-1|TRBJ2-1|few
TGCGCCAGCCAAGAGGAGCGCGGGCAGTTCTTC
CASQEERGQFF
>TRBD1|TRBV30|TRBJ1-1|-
TGTGCCTGGAGTGCAGGGACAGGGAACACTGAAGCTTTCTTT
CAWSAGTGNTEAFF
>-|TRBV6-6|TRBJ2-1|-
TGTGCCAGCAGTTACGAAGGGTTTCTAGGGAATGAGCAGTTCTTC
CASSYEGFLGNEQFF
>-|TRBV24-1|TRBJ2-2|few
TGTGCCACGACGGGGGTCACCGGGGAGCTGTTTTTT
CATTGVTGELFF
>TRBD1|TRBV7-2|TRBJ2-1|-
TGTGCCAGCAGCTTAATACAGGGGGTCCCAGTTGAGCAGTTCTTC
CASSLIQGVPVEQFF
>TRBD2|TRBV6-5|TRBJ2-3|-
TGTGCCAGCAGCCCCGGACTAGCGGGGGACCATACGCAGTATTTT
CASSPGLAGDHTQYF
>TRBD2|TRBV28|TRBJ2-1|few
TGTGCCTGTGGGGGGGGCTCCTACAATGAGCAGTTCTTC
CACGGGSYNEQFF
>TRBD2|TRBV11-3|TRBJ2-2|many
TGTGCCAGCAGCCCAGGGACTAGCATAGACACCGGGGAGCTGTTTTTT
CASSPGTSIDTGELFF
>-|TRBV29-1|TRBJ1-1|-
TGCAGCGCCCCGGGAGCGAACACTGAAGCTTTCTTT
CSAPGANTEAFF
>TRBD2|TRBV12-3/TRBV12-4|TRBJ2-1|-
TGTGCCAGCAGTATGCTAGCGGGGAGCTCCTACAATGAGCAGTTCTTC
CASSMLAGSSYNEQFF
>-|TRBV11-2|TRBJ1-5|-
TGTGCCAGCAGCTTAACAGGGACTAATCAGCCCCAGCATTTT
CASSLTGTNQPQHF
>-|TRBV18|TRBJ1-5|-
TGTGCCAGCTCACCCTTCGGGTCAGTGGATCAGCCCCAGCATTTT
CASSPFGSVDQPQHF
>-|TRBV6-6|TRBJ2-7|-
TGTGCCAGCAGTTACGCCCCGTCGCAGGGGGAGCAGTACTTC
CASSYAPSQGEQYF
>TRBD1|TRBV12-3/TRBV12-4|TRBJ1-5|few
TGTGCCAGCAGTCTCCGGGACAGTAGCAATCAGCCCCAGCATTTT
CASSLRDSSNQPQHF
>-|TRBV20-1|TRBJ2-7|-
TGCAGTGCTAGGTGGCAGTCCCACGAGCAGTACTTC
CSARWQSHEQYF
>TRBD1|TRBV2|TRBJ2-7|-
TGTGCCAGCTACAGGGGGCAACATCCCTACGAGCAGTACTTC
CASYRGQHPYEQYF
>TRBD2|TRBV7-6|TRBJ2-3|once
TGTGCCAGCAGCTTCCTAGCGGGGATAGATACGCAGTATTTT
CASSFLAGIDTQYF
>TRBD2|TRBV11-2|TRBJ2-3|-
TGTGCCAGCAGCTTAAGCGGGAGCGGGGCAGATACGCAGTATTTT
CASSLSGSGADTQYF
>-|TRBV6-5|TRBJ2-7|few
TGTGCCAGCAGTTCCCCCAGGAGGTCCGCCTACGAGCAGTACTTC
CASSSPRRSAYEQYF
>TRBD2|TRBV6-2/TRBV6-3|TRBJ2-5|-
TGTGCCAGCAGTTATGAGGGGAGAGGACTAGCGACAGAGACCCAGTACTTC
CASSYEGRGLATETQYF
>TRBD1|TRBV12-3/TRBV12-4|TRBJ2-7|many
TGTGCCAGCAGTCCACAGGGGTTGGGTGACTACGAGCAGTACTTC
CASSPQGLGDYEQYF
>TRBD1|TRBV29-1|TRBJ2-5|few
TGCAGCGTTGGGGGAGTGACAGGGGTCTGGAGGACCCAGTACTTC
CSVGGVTGVWRTQYF
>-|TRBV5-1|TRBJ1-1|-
TGCGCCAGCAACCGGGGGGGGCGCCGGAACACTGAAGCTTTCTTT
CASNRGGRRNTEAFF
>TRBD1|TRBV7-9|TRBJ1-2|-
TGTGCCAGCAGTCTCAGGGGACAGGGAGATGGCTACACCTTC
CASSLRGQGDGYTF
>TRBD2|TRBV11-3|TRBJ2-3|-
TGTGCCAGCAGCCCGACTAGCGGGAGATATGCAGATACGCAGTATTTT
CASSPTSGRYADTQYF
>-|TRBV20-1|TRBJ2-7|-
TGCAGTGCTAGAGGCAGGAGCAACTCCTACGAGCAGTACTTC
CSARGRSNSYEQYF
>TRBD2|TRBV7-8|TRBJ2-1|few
TGTGCCAGCAGCTGGGCGGGAGGGCCGGGTAATGAGCAGTTCTTC
CASSWAGGPGNEQFF
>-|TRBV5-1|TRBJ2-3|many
TGCGCCAGCAGCTTGGAGACAGATACGCAGTATTTT
CASSLETDTQYF
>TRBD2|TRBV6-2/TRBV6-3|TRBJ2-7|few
TGTGCCAGCAGACAGAGCGGGAGAGTCGACGAGCAGTACTTC
CASRQSGRVDEQYF
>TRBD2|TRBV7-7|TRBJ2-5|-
TGTGCCAGCAGCCCACGACTAGCGGGGGGAGCGCGAGAGACCCAGTACTTC
CASSPRLAGGARETQYF
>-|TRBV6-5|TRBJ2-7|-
TGTGCCAGCAGTTACTCGGTGTCAGGTGCCATCTACGAGCAGTACTTC
CASSYSVSGAIYEQYF
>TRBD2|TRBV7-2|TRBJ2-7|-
TGTGCCAGCAGCTTCGGTCTAGCGGGGGGGCCGGTGTGGTCTTACGAGCAGTACTTC
CASSFGLAGGPVWSYEQYF
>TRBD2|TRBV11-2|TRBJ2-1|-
TGTGCCAGCAGCTTAGTATCTACTAGCGGGAGGGATGAGCAGTTCTTC
CASSLVSTSGRDEQFF
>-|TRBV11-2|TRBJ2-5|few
TGTGCCAGCAGCCCGTATTCTAGAGCTACGGAGACCCAGTACTTC
CASSPYSRATETQYF
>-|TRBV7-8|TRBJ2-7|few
TGTGCCAGCAGCTTAGCGCTTGGGACTCGCTCTGGATACGAGCAGTACTTC
CASSLALGTRSGYEQYF
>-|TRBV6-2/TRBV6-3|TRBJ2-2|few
TGTGCCAGCAGACCTAACACAGGGTACACCGGGGAGCTGTTTTTT
CASRPNTGYTGELFF
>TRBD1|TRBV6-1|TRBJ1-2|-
TGTGCCAGCAGCGAACAGGGGGTTGGGGATGGCTACACCTTC
CASSEQGVGDGYTF
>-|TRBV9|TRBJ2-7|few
TGTGCCAGCAGCGTAGGCCCTATGGACGGCGGGGTCCACGAGCAGTACTTC
CASSVGPMDGGVHEQYF
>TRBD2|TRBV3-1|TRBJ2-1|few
TGTGCCAGCAGCTCCGGACTAGCGGGACCTACTCCCGATGAGCAGTTCTTC
CASSSGLAGPTPDEQFF
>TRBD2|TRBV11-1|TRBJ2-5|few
TGTGCCAGCAGCCGACTAGCGGACCTGGGGGCCCAGTACTTC
CASSRLADLGAQYF
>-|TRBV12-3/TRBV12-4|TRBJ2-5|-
TGTGCCAGCAGTCAAAATACGAAGACCCAGTACTTC
CASSQNTKTQYF
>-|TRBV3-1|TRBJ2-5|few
TGTGCCAGCAGCCAAGAGTCCCTCCTCAGGGGACCGTACTTC
CASSQESLLRGPYF
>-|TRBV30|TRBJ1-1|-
TGTGCCTGGGCCCGAGGAACTGGAGGGACTGAAGCTTTCTTT
CAWARGTGGTEAFF
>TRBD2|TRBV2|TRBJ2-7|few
TGTGCCAGCAGCCGTGGGTCTAGCGGCTACGAGCAGTACTTC
CASSRGSSGYEQYF